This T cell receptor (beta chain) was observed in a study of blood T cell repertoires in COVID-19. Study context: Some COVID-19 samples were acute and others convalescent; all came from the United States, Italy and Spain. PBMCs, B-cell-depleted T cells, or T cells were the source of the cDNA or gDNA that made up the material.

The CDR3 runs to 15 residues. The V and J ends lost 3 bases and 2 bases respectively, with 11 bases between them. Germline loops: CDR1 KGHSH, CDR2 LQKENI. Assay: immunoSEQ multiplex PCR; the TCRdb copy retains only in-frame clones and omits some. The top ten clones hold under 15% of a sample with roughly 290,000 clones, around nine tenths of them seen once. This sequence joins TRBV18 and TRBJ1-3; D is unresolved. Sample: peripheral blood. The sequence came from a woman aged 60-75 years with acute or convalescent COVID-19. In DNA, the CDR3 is TGTGCCAGCTCACCGGTCTCGGGGACTGGAAACACCATATATTTT. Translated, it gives CASSPVSGTGNTIYF.